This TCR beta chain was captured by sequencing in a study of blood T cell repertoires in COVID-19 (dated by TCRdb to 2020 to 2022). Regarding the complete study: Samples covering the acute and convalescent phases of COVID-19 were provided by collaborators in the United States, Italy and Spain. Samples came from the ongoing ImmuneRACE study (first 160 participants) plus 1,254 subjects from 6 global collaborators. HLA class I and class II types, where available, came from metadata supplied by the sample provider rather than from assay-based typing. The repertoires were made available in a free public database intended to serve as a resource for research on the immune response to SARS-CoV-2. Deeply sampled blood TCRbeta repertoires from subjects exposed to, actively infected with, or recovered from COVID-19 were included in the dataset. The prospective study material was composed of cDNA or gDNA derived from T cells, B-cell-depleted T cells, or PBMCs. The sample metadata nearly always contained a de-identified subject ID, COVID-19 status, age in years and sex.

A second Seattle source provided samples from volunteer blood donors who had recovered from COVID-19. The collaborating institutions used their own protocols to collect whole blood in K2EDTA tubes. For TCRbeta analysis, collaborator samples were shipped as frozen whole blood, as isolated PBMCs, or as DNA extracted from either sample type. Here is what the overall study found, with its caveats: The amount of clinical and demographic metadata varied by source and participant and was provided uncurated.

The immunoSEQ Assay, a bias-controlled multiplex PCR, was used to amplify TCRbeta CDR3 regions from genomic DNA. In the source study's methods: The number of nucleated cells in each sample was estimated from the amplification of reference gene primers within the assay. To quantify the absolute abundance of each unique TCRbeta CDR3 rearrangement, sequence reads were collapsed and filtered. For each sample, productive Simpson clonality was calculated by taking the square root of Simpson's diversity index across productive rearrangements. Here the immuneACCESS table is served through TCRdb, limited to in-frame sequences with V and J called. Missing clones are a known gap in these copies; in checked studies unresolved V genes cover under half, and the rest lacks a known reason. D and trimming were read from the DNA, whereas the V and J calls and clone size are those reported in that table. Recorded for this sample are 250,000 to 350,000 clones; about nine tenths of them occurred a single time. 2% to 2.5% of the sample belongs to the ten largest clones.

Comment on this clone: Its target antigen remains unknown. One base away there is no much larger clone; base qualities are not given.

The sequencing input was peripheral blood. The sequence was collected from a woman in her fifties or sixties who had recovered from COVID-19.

The sequenced DNA is TGTGCCAGCAGCCCCGGAGGGGCCAGAACCTACGAGCAGTACTTC. This gives the protein CASSPGGARTYEQYF. In this chain, TRBV7-2 is recombined with TRBJ2-7, and TRBD2 may be the D gene, going by 6 matching bases. The CDR3 goes from the cysteine to the phenylalanine over 15 residues. Only the CDR3 portion is preserved as DNA: 45 bases, with reading frame beginning at the first base. The germline ends are 16 bases apart after V is trimmed by 5 bases and J by 2 bases. The germline V gene encodes CDR1 SGHTA and CDR2 FQGNSA.